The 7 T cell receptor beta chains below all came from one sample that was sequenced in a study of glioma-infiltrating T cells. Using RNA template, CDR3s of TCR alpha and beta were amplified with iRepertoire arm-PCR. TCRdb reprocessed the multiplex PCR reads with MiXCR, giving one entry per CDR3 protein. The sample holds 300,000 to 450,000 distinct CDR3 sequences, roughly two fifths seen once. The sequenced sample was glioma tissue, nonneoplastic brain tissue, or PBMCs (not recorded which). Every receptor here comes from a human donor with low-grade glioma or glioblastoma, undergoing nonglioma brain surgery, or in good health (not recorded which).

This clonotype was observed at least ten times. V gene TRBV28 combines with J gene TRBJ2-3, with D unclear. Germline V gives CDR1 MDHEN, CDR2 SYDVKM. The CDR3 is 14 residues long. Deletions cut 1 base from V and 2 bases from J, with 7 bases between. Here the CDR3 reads CASSLSGNTDTQYF. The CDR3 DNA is TGTGCCAGCAGTTTATCCGGCAACACAGATACGCAGTATTTT.

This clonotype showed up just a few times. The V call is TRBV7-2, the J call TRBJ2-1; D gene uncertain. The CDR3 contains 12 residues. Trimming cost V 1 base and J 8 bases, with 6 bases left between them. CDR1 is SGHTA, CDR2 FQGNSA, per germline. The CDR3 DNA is TGTGCCAGCAGCTTAGAGACCCATGAGCAGTTCTTC. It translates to CASSLETHEQFF.

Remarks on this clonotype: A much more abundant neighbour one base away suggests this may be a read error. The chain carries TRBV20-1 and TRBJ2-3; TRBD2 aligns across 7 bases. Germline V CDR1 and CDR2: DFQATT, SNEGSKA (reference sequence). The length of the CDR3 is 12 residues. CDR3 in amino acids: CSASSGTDTKYF. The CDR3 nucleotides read TGCAGTGCTTCTAGCGGCACAGATACGAAGTATTTT.

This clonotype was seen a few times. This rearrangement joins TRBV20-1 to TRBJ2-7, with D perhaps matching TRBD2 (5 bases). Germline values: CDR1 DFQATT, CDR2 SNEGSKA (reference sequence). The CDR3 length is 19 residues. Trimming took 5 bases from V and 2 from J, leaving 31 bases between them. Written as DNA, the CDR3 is TGCAGTGCTGCTCCTTTAGGTGGGAGTTACCCTAACGTTGCCTACGAGCAGTACTTC. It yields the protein CSAAPLGGSYPNVAYEQYF.

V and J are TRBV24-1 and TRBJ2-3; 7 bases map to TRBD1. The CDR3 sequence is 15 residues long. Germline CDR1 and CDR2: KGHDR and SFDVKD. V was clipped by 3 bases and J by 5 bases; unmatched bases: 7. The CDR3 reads CATSDVGTEKDTQYF. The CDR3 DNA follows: TGTGCCACCAGTGATGTCGGGACAGAGAAAGATACGCAGTATTTT.

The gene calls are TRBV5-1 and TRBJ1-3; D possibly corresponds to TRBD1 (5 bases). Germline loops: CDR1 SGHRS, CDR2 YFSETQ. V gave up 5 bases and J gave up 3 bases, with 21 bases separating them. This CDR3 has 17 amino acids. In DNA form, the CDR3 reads TGCGCCAGCAGTTATTACGGTCGGGACTCCCTTGGAAACACCATATATTTT. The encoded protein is CASSYYGRDSLGNTIYF.

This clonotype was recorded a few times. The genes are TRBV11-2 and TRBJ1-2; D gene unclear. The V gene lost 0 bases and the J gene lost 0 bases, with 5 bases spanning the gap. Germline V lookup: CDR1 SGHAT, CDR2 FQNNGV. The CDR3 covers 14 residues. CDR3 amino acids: CASSLDPANYGYTF. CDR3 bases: TGTGCCAGCAGCTTAGATCCAGCTAACTATGGCTACACCTTC.